The rows below give T cell receptor beta chains drawn from one sample of a study of blood T cell repertoires in COVID-19. Sequenced by immunoSEQ multiplex PCR; TCRdb stores in-frame clones only, minus some. The table shows 190,000 or so clones, with roughly 78% occurring only once. The material sequenced was peripheral blood. The receptors were sampled from a woman older than 75 with active or convalescent COVID-19. Both conserved end residues are part of each CDR3. The D gene is left open where the match is weak. Some rows mark clone size as missing; the rest say once, few, many or name a class of expanded clone.

clone_size d_call j_call v_call cdr3_aa cdr3_nt
. TRBD1 TRBJ1-3 TRBV27 CASRSGTVGNTIYF TGTGCCAGCAGGTCCGGGACAGTTGGAAACACCATATATTTT
. . TRBJ1-2 TRBV27 CASSSGGIGGYTF TGTGCCAGCAGTTCCGGGGGGATAGGTGGCTACACCTTC
. TRBD2 TRBJ2-5 TRBV7-9 CASTRTSGVQETQYF TGTGCCAGCACCAGGACTAGCGGGGTTCAAGAGACCCAGTACTTC
. . TRBJ1-5 TRBV5-5 CASSLRATAFNQPQHF TGTGCCAGCAGCTTGAGGGCGACAGCTTTCAATCAGCCCCAGCATTTT
. . TRBJ1-3 TRBV5-8 CASSLAGGGNTIYF TGTGCCAGCAGCCTGGCGGGGGGAGGAAACACCATATATTTT
few TRBD1 TRBJ1-2 TRBV10-3 CAISRGQGGSYYTF TGTGCCATCAGCCGAGGACAGGGGGGGAGTTACTACACCTTC
. . TRBJ1-2 TRBV4-3 CASSQDHLAYGYTF TGCGCCAGCAGCCAAGATCATTTAGCATATGGCTACACCTTC
. . TRBJ2-3 TRBV28 CASTPPLVVGTDTQYF TGTGCCAGCACCCCACCCTTGGTAGTCGGCACAGATACGCAGTATTTT
. . TRBJ1-5 TRBV2 CATGGGVDQPQHF TGTGCCACGGGGGGGGGCGTTGATCAGCCCCAGCATTTT
. . TRBJ2-7 TRBV5-1 CASSSPSGGVQGEQYF TGCGCCAGCTCCTCTCCGTCCGGCGGTGTTCAGGGGGAGCAGTACTTC
. . TRBJ2-1 TRBV12-3/TRBV12-4 CASSPLTAFEQFF TGTGCCAGCAGTCCCCTGACAGCCTTCGAGCAGTTCTTC
. TRBD1 TRBJ2-5 TRBV5-5 CASSSGTGPEETQYF TGTGCCAGCAGCTCCGGGACAGGGCCCGAAGAGACCCAGTACTTC
few TRBD1 TRBJ1-2 TRBV20-1 CSAGQDYGYTF TGCAGTGCTGGACAGGATTATGGCTACACCTTC
. . TRBJ2-3 TRBV4-1 CASRYRTGTDTQYF TGCGCCAGCAGATACCGAACAGGAACAGATACGCAGTATTTT
. . TRBJ2-1 TRBV9 CASSPQTYYNEQFF TGTGCCAGCAGCCCTCAGACTTATTACAATGAGCAGTTCTTC
once . TRBJ1-1 TRBV19 CASSTSLRQMNTEAFF TGTGCCAGTAGTACTTCCCTCCGACAGATGAACACTGAAGCTTTCTTT
. TRBD1 TRBJ2-7 TRBV5-1 CASSLEPQGASYEQYF TGCGCCAGCAGCTTGGAACCACAGGGGGCTTCCTACGAGCAGTACTTC
few . TRBJ1-5 TRBV4-1 CASSQRLGQSYNQPQHF TGCGCCAGCAGCCAACGCCTCGGACAGAGTTACAATCAGCCCCAGCATTTT
many . TRBJ2-7 TRBV18 CASSPNRRGEQYF TGTGCCAGCTCACCAAATCGAAGGGGCGAGCAGTACTTC
. . TRBJ1-1 TRBV27 CASSLLNTEAFF TGTGCCAGCAGTCTCCTGAACACTGAAGCTTTCTTT
once TRBD1 TRBJ2-1 TRBV25-1 CASSLTGAGEQFF TGTGCCAGCAGCCTCACAGGGGCGGGTGAGCAGTTCTTC
. TRBD2 TRBJ2-1 TRBV29-1 CSVVLAAGAYNEQFF TGCAGCGTTGTTTTAGCAGCGGGGGCCTACAATGAGCAGTTCTTC
. . TRBJ2-1 TRBV27 CASSLRGSSNEQFF TGTGCCAGCAGTTTAAGAGGGTCCTCCAATGAGCAGTTCTTC
. . TRBJ2-7 TRBV27 CASSSQSSGSKQYF TGTGCCAGCAGTTCCCAAAGTAGTGGGAGCAAGCAGTACTTC
once TRBD1 TRBJ2-5 TRBV2 CASKGQRLQETQYF TGTGCCAGCAAGGGACAGCGGTTACAAGAGACCCAGTACTTC
. TRBD1 TRBJ1-4 TRBV29-1 CSAVPTGTANEKLFF TGCAGCGCTGTCCCGACAGGGACGGCTAATGAAAAACTGTTTTTT
once TRBD1 TRBJ1-2 TRBV9 CASSVAQGALGYTF TGTGCCAGCAGCGTAGCTCAGGGGGCATTGGGCTACACCTTC
. . TRBJ2-5 TRBV5-1 CASSLGHETQYF TGCGCCAGCAGCTTGGGTCATGAGACCCAGTACTTC
. . TRBJ2-2 TRBV5-1 CASSSNSGQNTGELFF TGCGCCAGCAGCTCTAATAGCGGACAAAACACCGGGGAGCTGTTTTTT
. TRBD1 TRBJ2-7 TRBV6-5 CASSHGTGDYEQYF TGTGCCAGCAGTCACGGGACAGGTGATTACGAGCAGTACTTC
. . TRBJ1-5 TRBV4-2 CASSQGGQPNQPQHF TGTGCCAGCAGCCAGGGCGGACAGCCCAATCAGCCCCAGCATTTT
few . TRBJ1-2 TRBV28 CASSLLGAANYGYTF TGTGCCAGCAGTTTACTTGGGGCCGCTAACTATGGCTACACCTTC
. TRBD1 TRBJ1-2 TRBV7-9 CASSLWDRANYGYTF TGTGCCAGCAGCTTATGGGACAGGGCTAACTATGGCTACACCTTC
. . TRBJ2-2 TRBV5-6 CASSLVVPGELFF TGTGCCAGCAGCTTGGTAGTCCCCGGGGAGCTGTTTTTT
. TRBD1 TRBJ1-3 TRBV11-2 CASSLERGGLKSGNTIYF TGTGCCAGCAGCTTAGAGCGAGGGGGCTTAAAGTCTGGAAACACCATATATTTT
. . TRBJ1-1 TRBV5-1 CASSIDTGNTEAFF TGCGCCAGCAGCATAGACACAGGGAACACTGAAGCTTTCTTT
. TRBD1 TRBJ2-2 TRBV7-2 CASSPDRFTGELFF TGTGCCAGCAGCCCGGACAGGTTTACCGGGGAGCTGTTTTTT
. . TRBJ1-2 TRBV28 CASSQTGPGYTF TGTGCCAGCAGCCAGACAGGCCCAGGCTACACCTTC
. . TRBJ2-7 TRBV6-5 CASSPRLDTYEQYF TGTGCCAGCAGTCCCCGACTAGACACCTACGAGCAGTACTTC
. . TRBJ1-5 TRBV6-5 CASSSEGASNQPQHF TGTGCCAGCAGTTCAGAAGGGGCAAGCAATCAGCCCCAGCATTTT
. . TRBJ1-1 TRBV29-1 CSVSSGLNTEAFF TGCAGCGTTTCTTCTGGGCTGAACACTGAAGCTTTCTTT
once TRBD2 TRBJ2-3 TRBV2 CASSLSGVSRDTQYF TGTGCCAGCAGCTTAAGCGGGGTATCTCGGGATACGCAGTATTTT
few TRBD1 TRBJ1-1 TRBV2 CASSEAPGQMNTEAFF TGTGCCAGCAGTGAAGCGCCGGGACAGATGAACACTGAAGCTTTCTTT
. TRBD1 TRBJ2-3 TRBV5-5 CASSLTGERGDTQYF TGTGCCAGCAGCCTAACAGGGGAGAGAGGAGATACGCAGTATTTT
. . TRBJ2-3 TRBV4-1 CASSPPSQARTDTQYF TGCGCCAGCAGCCCCCCCTCCCAGGCCCGCACAGATACGCAGTATTTT
. TRBD2 TRBJ2-5 TRBV3-1/TRBV3-2 CASSQAAGGTETQYF TGTGCCAGCAGCCAAGCGGCCGGGGGGACTGAGACCCAGTACTTC
. TRBD2 TRBJ2-7 TRBV2 CAISGGGTYEQYF TGTGCCATCTCAGGCGGGGGAACCTACGAGCAGTACTTC
. TRBD1 TRBJ1-1 TRBV9 CASSTTGGYTEAFF TGTGCCAGCAGCACGACAGGGGGTTACACTGAAGCTTTCTTT
. . TRBJ1-2 TRBV29-1 CSVERSVARGYTF TGCAGCGTTGAGAGATCGGTGGCTAGGGGCTACACCTTC
. TRBD2 TRBJ2-5 TRBV5-6 CASSISGGAGTQYF TGTGCCAGCAGCATTAGCGGGGGGGCCGGGACCCAGTACTTC
. . TRBJ2-7 TRBV6-2/TRBV6-3 CASSPSSYEQYF TGTGCCAGCAGTCCCAGCTCCTACGAGCAGTACTTC
. TRBD1 TRBJ1-6 TRBV7-9 CASSSRQGWDSPLHF TGTGCCAGCAGCTCCAGACAGGGGTGGGATTCACCCCTCCACTTT
. . TRBJ1-2 TRBV3-1/TRBV3-2 CASSQAGLRQDVRF TGTGCCAGCAGCCAAGCCGGTCTGCGACAGGACGTTCGCTTC